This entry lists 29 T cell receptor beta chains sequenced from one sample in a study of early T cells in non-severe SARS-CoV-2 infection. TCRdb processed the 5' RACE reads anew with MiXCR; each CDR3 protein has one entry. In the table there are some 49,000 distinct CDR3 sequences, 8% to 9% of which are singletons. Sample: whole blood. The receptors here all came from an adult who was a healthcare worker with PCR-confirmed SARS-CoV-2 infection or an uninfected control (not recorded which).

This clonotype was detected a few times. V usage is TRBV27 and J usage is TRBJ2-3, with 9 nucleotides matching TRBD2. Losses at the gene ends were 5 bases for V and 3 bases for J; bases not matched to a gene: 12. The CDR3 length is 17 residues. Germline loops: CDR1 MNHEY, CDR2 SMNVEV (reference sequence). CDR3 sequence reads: CASSPFLAGDGTDTQYF. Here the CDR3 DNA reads TGTGCCAGCAGTCCATTCTTAGCGGGGGATGGGACAGATACGCAGTATTTT.

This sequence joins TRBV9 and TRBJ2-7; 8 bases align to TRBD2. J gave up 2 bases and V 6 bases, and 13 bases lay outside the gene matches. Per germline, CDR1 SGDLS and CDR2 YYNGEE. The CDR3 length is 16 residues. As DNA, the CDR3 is TGTGCCAGCACCTCACTATTTCCGGGACTAGCCTACGAGCAGTACTTC. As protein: CASTSLFPGLAYEQYF.

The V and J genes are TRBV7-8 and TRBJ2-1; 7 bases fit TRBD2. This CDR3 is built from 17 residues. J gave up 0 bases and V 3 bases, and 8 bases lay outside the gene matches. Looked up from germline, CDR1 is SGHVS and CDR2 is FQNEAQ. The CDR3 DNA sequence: TGTGCCAGCAGCTTGTACAAGCGGGGCAGCTCCTACAATGAGCAGTTCTTC. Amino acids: CASSLYKRGSSYNEQFF. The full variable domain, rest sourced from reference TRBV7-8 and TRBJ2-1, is GAGVSQSPRYKVAKRGQDVALRCDPISGHVSLFWYQQALGQGPEFLTYFQNEAQLDKSGLPSDRFFAERPEGSVSTLKIQRTQQEDSAVYLCASSLYKRGSSYNEQFFGPGTRLTVL.

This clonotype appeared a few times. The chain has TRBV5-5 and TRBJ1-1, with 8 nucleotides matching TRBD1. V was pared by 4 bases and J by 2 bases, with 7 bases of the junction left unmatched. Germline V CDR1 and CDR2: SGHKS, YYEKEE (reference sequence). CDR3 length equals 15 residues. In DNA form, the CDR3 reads TGTGCCAGCAGCCCCCGACAGGGGTATAACACTGAAGCTTTCTTT. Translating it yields CASSPRQGYNTEAFF.

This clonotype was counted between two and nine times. The CDR3 coding sequence is TGTGCCAGCAGCCGACAGGGGCCAAGCACAGATACGCAGTATTTT. Residues: CASSRQGPSTDTQYF. J is TRBJ2-3 and V is TRBV7-8; 8 bases are shared with TRBD1. V lost 5 bases and J lost 0; bases outside the gene matches: 4. Germline assignment: CDR1 SGHVS and CDR2 FQNEAQ. The CDR3 runs to 15 residues.

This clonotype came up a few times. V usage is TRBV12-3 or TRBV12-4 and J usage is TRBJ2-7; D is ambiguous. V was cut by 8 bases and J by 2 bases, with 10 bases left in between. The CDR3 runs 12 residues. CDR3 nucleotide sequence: TGTGCCAGCGGGTACAGTCCCTACGAGCAGTACTTC. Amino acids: CASGYSPYEQYF.

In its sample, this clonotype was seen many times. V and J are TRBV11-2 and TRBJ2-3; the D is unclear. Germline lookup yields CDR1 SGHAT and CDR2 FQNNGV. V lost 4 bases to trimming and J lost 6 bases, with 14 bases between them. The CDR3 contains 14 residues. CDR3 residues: CASSSRSLGDTQYF. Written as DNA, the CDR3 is TGTGCCAGCAGCTCCAGATCCTTGGGGGATACGCAGTATTTT.

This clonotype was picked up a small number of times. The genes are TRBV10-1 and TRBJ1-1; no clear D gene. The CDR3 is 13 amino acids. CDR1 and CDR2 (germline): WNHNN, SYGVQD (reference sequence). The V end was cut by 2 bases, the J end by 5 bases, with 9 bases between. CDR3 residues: CASSEIRGTEAFF. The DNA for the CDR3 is TGCGCCAGCAGTGAGATTCGAGGAACTGAAGCTTTCTTT.

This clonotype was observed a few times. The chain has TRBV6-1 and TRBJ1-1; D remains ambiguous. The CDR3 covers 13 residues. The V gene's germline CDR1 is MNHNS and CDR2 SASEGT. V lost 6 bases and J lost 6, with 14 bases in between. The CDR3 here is CASSVSLRAEAFF. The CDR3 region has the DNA TGTGCCAGCAGCGTTAGCTTAAGAGCTGAAGCTTTCTTT.

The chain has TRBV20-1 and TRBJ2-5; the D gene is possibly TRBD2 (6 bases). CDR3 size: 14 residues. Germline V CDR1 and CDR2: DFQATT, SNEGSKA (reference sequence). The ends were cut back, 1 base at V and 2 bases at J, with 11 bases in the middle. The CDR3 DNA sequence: TGCAGTGCTAGAGGGAGTAGCGGACAAGAGACCCAGTACTTC. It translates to CSARGSSGQETQYF.

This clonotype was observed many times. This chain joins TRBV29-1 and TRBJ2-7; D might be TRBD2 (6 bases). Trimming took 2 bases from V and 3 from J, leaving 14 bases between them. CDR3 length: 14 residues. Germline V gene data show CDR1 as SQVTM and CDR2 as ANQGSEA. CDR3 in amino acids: CSVEPAGTRYEQYF. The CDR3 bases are TGCAGCGTTGAACCGGCGGGGACTCGCTACGAGCAGTACTTC.

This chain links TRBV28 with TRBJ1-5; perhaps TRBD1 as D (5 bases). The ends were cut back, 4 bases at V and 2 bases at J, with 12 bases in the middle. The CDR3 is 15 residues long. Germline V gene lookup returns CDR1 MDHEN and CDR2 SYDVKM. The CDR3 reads CASSSQGVGNQPQHF. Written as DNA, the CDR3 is TGTGCCAGCAGTTCCCAGGGAGTCGGCAATCAGCCCCAGCATTTT.

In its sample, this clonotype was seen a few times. The CDR3 bases are TGTGCCAGCAGCCAAGCGGGACTAGCCGAAGAGCAGTTCTTC. Its translation: CASSQAGLAEEQFF. The gene calls are TRBV4-2 and TRBJ2-1; TRBD2 agrees at 9 bases. Trimming removed 1 base from V and 10 bases from J; junction bases left unmatched: 5. The CDR3 is made up of 14 amino acids. Germline V lookup: CDR1 LGHNA, CDR2 YNFKEQ.

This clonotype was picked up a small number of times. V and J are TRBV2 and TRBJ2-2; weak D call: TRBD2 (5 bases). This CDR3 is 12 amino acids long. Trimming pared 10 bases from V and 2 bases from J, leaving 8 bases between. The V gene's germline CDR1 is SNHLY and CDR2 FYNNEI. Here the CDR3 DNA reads TGTGCCATCGAGGGTAACACCGGGGAGCTGTTTTTT. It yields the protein CAIEGNTGELFF. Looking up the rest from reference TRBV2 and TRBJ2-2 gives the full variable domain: EPEVTQTPSHQVTQMGQEVILRCVPISNHLYFYWYRQILGQKVEFLVSFYNNEISEKSEIFDDQFSVERPDGSNFTLKIRSTKLEDSAMYFCAIEGNTGELFFGEGSRLTVL.

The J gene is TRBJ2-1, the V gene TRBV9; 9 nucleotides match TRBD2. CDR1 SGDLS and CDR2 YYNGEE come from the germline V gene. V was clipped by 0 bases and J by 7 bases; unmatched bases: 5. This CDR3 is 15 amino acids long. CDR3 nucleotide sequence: TGTGCCAGCAGCGTAGTGGCTAGCGGGACGAATGAGCAGTTCTTC. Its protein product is CASSVVASGTNEQFF.

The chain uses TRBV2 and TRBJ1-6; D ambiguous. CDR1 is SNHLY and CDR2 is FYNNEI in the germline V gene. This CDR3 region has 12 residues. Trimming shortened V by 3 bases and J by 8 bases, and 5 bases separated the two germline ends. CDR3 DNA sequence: TGTGCCAGCAGTGACAGATATTCACCCCTCCACTTT. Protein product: CASSDRYSPLHF.

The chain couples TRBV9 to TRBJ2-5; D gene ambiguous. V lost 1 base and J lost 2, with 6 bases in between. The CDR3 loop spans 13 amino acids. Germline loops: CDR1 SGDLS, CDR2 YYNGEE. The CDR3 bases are TGTGCCAGCAGCGTAACCCCGCAAGAGACCCAGTACTTC. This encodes CASSVTPQETQYF. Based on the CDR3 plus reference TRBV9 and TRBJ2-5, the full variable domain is DSGVTQTPKHLITATGQRVTLRCSPRSGDLSVYWYQQSLDQGLQFLIQYYNGEERAKGNILERFSAQQFPDLHSELNLSSLELGDSALYFCASSVTPQETQYFGPGTRLLVL.

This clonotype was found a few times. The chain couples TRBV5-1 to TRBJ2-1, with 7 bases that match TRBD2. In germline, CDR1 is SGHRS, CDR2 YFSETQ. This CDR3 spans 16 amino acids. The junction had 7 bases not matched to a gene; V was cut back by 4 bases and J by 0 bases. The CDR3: CASSAQGLPSYNEQFF. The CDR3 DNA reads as TGCGCCAGCAGCGCCCAGGGACTACCCTCCTACAATGAGCAGTTCTTC.

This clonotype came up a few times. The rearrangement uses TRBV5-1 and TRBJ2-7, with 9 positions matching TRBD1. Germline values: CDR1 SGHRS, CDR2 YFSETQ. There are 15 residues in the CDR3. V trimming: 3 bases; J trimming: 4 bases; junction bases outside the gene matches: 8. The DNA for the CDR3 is TGCGCCAGCAGCTCCCCCGGGACAGGGAAGTACGAGCAGTACTTC. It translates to CASSSPGTGKYEQYF.

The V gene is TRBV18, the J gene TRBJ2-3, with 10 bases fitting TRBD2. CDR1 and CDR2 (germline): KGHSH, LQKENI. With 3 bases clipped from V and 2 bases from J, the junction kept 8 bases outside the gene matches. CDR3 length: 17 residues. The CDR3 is CASSPQLSGGYTDTQYF. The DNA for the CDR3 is TGTGCCAGCTCACCCCAACTTAGCGGGGGGTACACAGATACGCAGTATTTT.

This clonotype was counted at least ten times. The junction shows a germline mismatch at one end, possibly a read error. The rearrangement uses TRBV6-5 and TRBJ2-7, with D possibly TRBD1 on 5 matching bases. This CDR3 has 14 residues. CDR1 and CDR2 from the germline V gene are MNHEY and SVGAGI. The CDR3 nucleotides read TGTGCCAGCAGGTACTCGACAGTATCCTACGAGCAGTACTTC. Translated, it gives CASRYSTVSYEQYF.

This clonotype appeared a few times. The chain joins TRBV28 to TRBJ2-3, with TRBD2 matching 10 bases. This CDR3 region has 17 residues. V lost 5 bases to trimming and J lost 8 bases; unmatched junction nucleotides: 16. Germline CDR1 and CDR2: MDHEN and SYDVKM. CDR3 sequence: CASSTGTSALLTGTQYF. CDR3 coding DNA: TGTGCCAGCAGTACAGGGACTAGCGCCCTCTTGACTGGTACGCAGTATTTT.

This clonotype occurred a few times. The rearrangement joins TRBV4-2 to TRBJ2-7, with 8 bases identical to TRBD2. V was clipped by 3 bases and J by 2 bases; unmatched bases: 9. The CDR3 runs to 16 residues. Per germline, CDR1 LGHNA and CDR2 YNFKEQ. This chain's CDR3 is CASSQANSGVTYEQYF. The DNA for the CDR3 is TGTGCCAGCAGCCAGGCAAATAGCGGGGTCACCTACGAGCAGTACTTC.

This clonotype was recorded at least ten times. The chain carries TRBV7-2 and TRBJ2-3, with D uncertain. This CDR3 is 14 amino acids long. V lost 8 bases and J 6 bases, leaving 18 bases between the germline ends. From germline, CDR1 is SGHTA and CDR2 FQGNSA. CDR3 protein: CASHGRQSVDTQYF. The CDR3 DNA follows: TGTGCCAGCCATGGGCGGCAGTCAGTGGATACGCAGTATTTT.

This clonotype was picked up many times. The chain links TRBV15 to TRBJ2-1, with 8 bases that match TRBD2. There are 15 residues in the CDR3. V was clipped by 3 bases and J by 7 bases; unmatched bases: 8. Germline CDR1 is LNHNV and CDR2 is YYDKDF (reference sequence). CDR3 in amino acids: CATSSRTSNKNEQFF. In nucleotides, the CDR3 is TGTGCCACCAGCAGTAGGACTAGCAATAAAAATGAGCAGTTCTTC.

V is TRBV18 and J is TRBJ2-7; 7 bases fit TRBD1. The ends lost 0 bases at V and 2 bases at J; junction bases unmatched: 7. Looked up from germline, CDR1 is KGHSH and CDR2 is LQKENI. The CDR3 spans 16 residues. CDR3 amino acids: CASSPPRTGATYEQYF. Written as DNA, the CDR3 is TGTGCCAGCTCACCACCTAGAACAGGGGCAACCTACGAGCAGTACTTC.

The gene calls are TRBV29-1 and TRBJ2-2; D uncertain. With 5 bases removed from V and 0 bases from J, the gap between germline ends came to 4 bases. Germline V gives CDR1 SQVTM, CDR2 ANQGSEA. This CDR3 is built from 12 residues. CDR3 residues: CSVRANTGELFF. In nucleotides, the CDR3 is TGCAGCGTTCGCGCGAACACCGGGGAGCTGTTTTTT.

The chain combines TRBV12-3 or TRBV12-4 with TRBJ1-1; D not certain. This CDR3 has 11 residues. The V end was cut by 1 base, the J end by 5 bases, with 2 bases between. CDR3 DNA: TGTGCCAGCAGTTTAGAGACTGAAGCTTTCTTT. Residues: CASSLETEAFF.

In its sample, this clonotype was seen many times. The CDR3 region has the DNA TGCAGTGCTAGAGATTTACTAGCGCGACACAATGAGCAGTTCTTC. Its translation: CSARDLLARHNEQFF. The V call is TRBV20-1, the J call TRBJ2-1, with TRBD2 matching 7 bases. The CDR3 runs to 15 residues. Trimming at V came to 0 bases and at J to 5 bases, leaving 7 bases not matched to a gene. Germline V CDR1 and CDR2: DFQATT, SNEGSKA (reference sequence).